The source of this TCR beta chain is a study of blood T cell repertoires in COVID-19. Study-level information: The United States, Italy and Spain supplied acute and convalescent COVID-19 samples. The analysed material was cDNA or gDNA that came from T cells, B-cell-depleted T cells, or PBMCs.

V lost 2 bases to trimming and J lost 6 bases; unmatched junction nucleotides: 16. Germline V lookup: CDR1 SNHLY, CDR2 FYNNEI. The CDR3 runs to 18 residues. This clone was observed many times. In the original analysis: Amplified reference gene primers provided the basis for estimating nucleated cell counts. The method was immunoSEQ multiplex PCR; TCRdb's version includes in-frame clones alone and lacks a portion of them. Clone size and the V and J calls come from that table; the DNA yielded D and trimming. This sample carries around 180,000 clones, 65% to 85% of them seen once, and the ten largest clones take about 5.5%.

This clonotype was sampled from a young woman with acute or convalescent COVID-19. V usage is TRBV2 and J usage is TRBJ2-1; 7 nucleotides align to TRBD1. The sequencing input was peripheral blood. CDR3 loop: CASSELPLGQLNRNEQFF. In nucleotides, the CDR3 is TGTGCCAGCAGTGAACTTCCCTTGGGACAGCTCAATCGCAATGAGCAGTTCTTC.